Shown below are 5 T cell receptor beta chains from a single sample sequenced in a study of Ad26.COV2.S vaccination and SARS-CoV-2 variants. Assay used: immunoSEQ multiplex PCR; TCRdb lists only in-frame clones, some missing. The top ten hold around a tenth of the sample, which has 200,000 to 250,000 clones, roughly 90% seen once. Treatment here: over 15 received Ad26.COV2.S at low or high dose, single or two shots; 5 received placebo; per-sample allocation not given. Following the first vaccine or placebo injection, samples were taken on day 63. The source material was peripheral blood, sampled in a trial of Ad26.COV2.S vaccine versus placebo. The origin of the receptors is a person aged 18-60 years who received the Ad26.COV2.S COVID-19 vaccine or a placebo.

The chain carries TRBV24-1 and TRBJ1-5; D remains ambiguous. This CDR3 contains 15 residues. Trimming took off 4 bases at V and 0 bases at J, with 9 bases between the two ends. In germline, CDR1 is KGHDR, CDR2 SFDVKD. CDR3 residues: CATSEPGDSNQPQHF. In DNA, the CDR3 is TGTGCCACCAGTGAGCCAGGAGATAGCAATCAGCCCCAGCATTTT.

The chain has TRBV7-9 and TRBJ1-6; possibly TRBD1 for D (5 bases). Trimming removed 5 bases at V and 0 bases at J, with 14 bases between. CDR3 length: 17 amino acids. Germline V gives CDR1 SEHNR, CDR2 FQNEAQ (reference sequence). The CDR3 region is CASSEQWGSSYNSPLHF. The CDR3 DNA is TGTGCCAGCAGCGAACAGTGGGGGAGCTCCTATAATTCACCCCTCCACTTT. The full variable domain, in which reference TRBV7-9 and TRBJ1-6 provide the parts outside the CDR3, is DTGVSQNPRHKITKRGQNVTFRCDPISEHNRLYWYRQTLGQGPEFLTYFQNEAQLEKSRLLSDRFSAERPKGSFSTLEIQRTEQGDSAMYLCASSEQWGSSYNSPLHFGNGTRLTVT.

The CDR3 DNA reads as TGTGCCATCCGGGGGGCGGGGGAGGAGACCCAGTACTTC. Translated, it gives CAIRGAGEETQYF. This chain uses TRBV10-3 with TRBJ2-5; perhaps TRBD2 as D (7 bases). CDR3 length equals 13 residues. Germline V lookup: CDR1 ENHRY, CDR2 SYGVKD. The V and J ends lost 8 bases and 5 bases respectively, with 15 bases between them.

V gene TRBV7-8 combines with J gene TRBJ2-3; 13 nucleotides align to TRBD2. The CDR3 loop spans 16 amino acids. With 5 bases clipped from V and 2 bases from J, the junction kept 4 bases outside the gene matches. Germline values: CDR1 SGHVS, CDR2 FQNEAQ. Here the CDR3 DNA reads TGTGCCAGCAGCCAGGGACTAGCGGGGACCACAGATACGCAGTATTTT. Amino acid sequence: CASSQGLAGTTDTQYF. The full variable domain, its missing parts supplied by reference TRBV7-8 and TRBJ2-3, is GAGVSQSPRYKVAKRGQDVALRCDPISGHVSLFWYQQALGQGPEFLTYFQNEAQLDKSGLPSDRFFAERPEGSVSTLKIQRTQQEDSAVYLCASSQGLAGTTDTQYFGPGTRLTVL.

The V call is TRBV30, the J call TRBJ1-5; no clear D. Germline CDR1 and CDR2: GTSNPN and SVGIG (reference sequence). The CDR3 is 13 amino acids. V lost 0 bases to trimming and J lost 5 bases, with 8 bases between them. CDR3 nucleotides: TGTGCCTGGAGTGTACATATGGATCAGCCCCAGCATTTT. It codes for CAWSVHMDQPQHF.